These 5 T cell receptor beta chains were sequenced from one sample in a study of cytomegalovirus exposure and HLA in healthy donors. Both 60 Vbeta primers and 13 Jbeta primers went into the PCR. The repertoire was sequenced with immunoSEQ multiplex PCR; TCRdb's copy has only in-frame clones and lacks some. The data show 150,000 or so clones, with about four fifths seen just once and roughly 5% held by the top ten. Input material: PBMCs. Every receptor here comes from a woman under 30 in good health and CMV-seropositive.

This clone has a handful of counts. V gene TRBV2 combines with J gene TRBJ2-1, with 9 bases lining up with TRBD2. Trimming at V came to 11 bases and at J to 4 bases, leaving 6 bases not matched to a gene. Germline CDR1 SNHLY, CDR2 FYNNEI. The CDR3 has 13 amino acids. CDR3 bases: TGTGCCGATGGGACTAGCCGTTACAATGAGCAGTTCTTC. Translated: CADGTSRYNEQFF.

With regard to this clone: Within the sample, other DNA sequences also encode this same CDR3. This rearrangement joins TRBV11-2 to TRBJ1-1, with 7 nucleotides matching TRBD1. V lost 3 bases, J lost 1 base, and 5 bases stayed unmatched. The germline V gene encodes CDR1 SGHAT and CDR2 FQNNGV. CDR3 length equals 15 residues. In DNA form, the CDR3 reads TGTGCCAGCAGCTTCACGACAGGGAGGAACACTGAAGCTTTCTTT. Its protein product is CASSFTTGRNTEAFF.

This clone was observed a single time. This chain uses TRBV5-8 with TRBJ2-1; possible D gene TRBD1, 5 bases. The germline V and J ends were trimmed by 2 bases and 5 bases, with 14 bases remaining between them. The CDR3 length is 15 residues. CDR1 and CDR2 from the germline V gene are SGHTS and YDEGEE. Here the CDR3 DNA reads TGTGCCAGCAGCTTTGGGTCGACAGAGGACAATGAGCAGTTCTTC. It encodes CASSFGSTEDNEQFF.

The rearrangement uses TRBV11-2 and TRBJ2-1, with 7 bases matching TRBD2. This CDR3 has 16 residues. V trimming: 5 bases; J trimming: 1 base; junction bases outside the gene matches: 8. The germline CDR1 and CDR2 sequences are SGHAT and FQNNGV. The CDR3 protein is CASSPPSGSSYNEQFF. CDR3 sequence (DNA): TGTGCCAGCAGCCCTCCTAGCGGTTCTTCCTACAATGAGCAGTTCTTC.

The chain recombines TRBV27 with TRBJ1-5; 7 nucleotides match TRBD1. The CDR3 is 15 residues long. With V trimmed by 3 bases and J by 7 bases, 9 bases remained unmatched. Germline CDR1 MNHEY, CDR2 SMNVEV (reference sequence). CDR3 coding DNA: TGTGCCAGCAGTTTCGAGGGGGCTTACGCACAGCCCCAGCATTTT. Translating it yields CASSFEGAYAQPQHF.